This TCR beta chain was observed in a study of regulatory T cells in long-lasting Graves disease. Study results and limitations: TRBV28 was favored in persistent disease, as were TRBJ1-2 and TRBJ2-5.

Points on this clonotype: Its target is unknown.

Sequencing libraries for TCR beta were prepared with iRepertoire HTBI primers and Arm-PCR of CDR3 regions. TCRdb re-derived calls from the multiplex PCR reads in MiXCR, one entry per CDR3 protein. This sample has 300,000 to 350,000 distinct CDR3 sequences, with roughly a fifth found just once. Time point meaning: persistent/refractory GD, antithyroid drugs over 5 years with positive TRAb. Following extraction of RNA from PBMCs, that RNA was used to make the TCR library. The CDR3 sequence is 13 residues long. Germline V gene data show CDR1 as LNHDA and CDR2 as SQIVND (reference sequence). V was pared by 6 bases and J by 4 bases, with 7 bases between.

The chain carries TRBV19 and TRBJ2-6; unclear D gene. The receptor was isolated from a female donor with Graves disease. The material sequenced was peripheral blood mononuclear cells (PBMCs), taken when the disease was refractory, from a patient treated with antithyroid drugs. CDR3: CASSWVGANVLTF. The CDR3 nucleotides are TGTGCCAGTAGCTGGGTAGGGGCCAACGTCCTGACTTTC.